Below, 17 T cell receptor beta chains from the same sample are listed, as sequenced in a study of T-cell reconstitution after alpha-beta-depleted transplantation in children. The TCRbeta library incorporated unique molecular identifiers. TCRdb re-derived calls from the PCR reads in MiXCR, one entry per CDR3 protein. This table has around 600,000 distinct CDR3 sequences, roughly 17% appearing once. The starting material was PBMCs from the stem cell graft donor, obtained from the stem cell graft. These receptors all come from a human donor who donated a stem cell graft to a child with acute myeloid leukemia.

This clonotype appeared a single time. This rearrangement joins TRBV29-1 to TRBJ1-1; D possibly corresponds to TRBD1 (5 bases). In germline, CDR1 is SQVTM, CDR2 ANQGSEA. The CDR3 has 13 residues. V was pared by 6 bases and J by 3 bases, with 14 bases between. The CDR3 sequence is CSVGRISHTEAFF. In nucleotides, the CDR3 is TGCAGCGTGGGACGGATATCACACACTGAAGCTTTCTTT.

The V gene is TRBV7-7, the J gene TRBJ2-7; D is ambiguous. The CDR3 length is 14 residues. Per the germline V gene, CDR1 is SSHAT and CDR2 is FNYEAQ (reference sequence). V lost 1 base and J 2 bases, leaving 9 bases between the germline ends. CDR3 DNA sequence: TGTGCCAGCAGCTTAGGGCAGCCACCCTACGAGCAGTACTTC. The encoded protein is CASSLGQPPYEQYF.

There are a few counts of this clonotype. The chain carries TRBV20-1 and TRBJ2-3; tentatively, D is TRBD1 or TRBD2 (5 bases each). Trimming took 3 bases from V and 6 from J, leaving 19 bases between them. This CDR3 spans 15 amino acids. From germline, CDR1 is DFQATT and CDR2 SNEGSKA (reference sequence). The chain's CDR3 is CSASTQGGSGDTQYF. The CDR3 nucleotides read TGCAGTGCTAGCACCCAGGGTGGTTCGGGGGATACGCAGTATTTT.

This clonotype showed up many times. The chain links TRBV20-1 to TRBJ2-2, with D hard to call. This CDR3 spans 12 amino acids. The V gene lost 3 bases and the J gene lost 3 bases, with 5 bases spanning the gap. CDR1 and CDR2 (germline): DFQATT, SNEGSKA (reference sequence). The CDR3 nucleotides read TGCAGTGCTAGGGGGTACACCGGGGAGCTGTTTTTT. It is translated as CSARGYTGELFF.

The chain recombines TRBV28 with TRBJ1-4; D is possibly TRBD1 (6 bases). Germline values: CDR1 MDHEN, CDR2 SYDVKM. Trimming cost V 7 bases and J 6 bases, with 15 bases left between them. This CDR3 is built from 14 residues. The CDR3 sequence is CASKLSGGHEKLFF. In DNA form, the CDR3 reads TGTGCCAGCAAGTTATCTGGGGGGCATGAAAAACTGTTTTTT.

In DNA form, the CDR3 reads TGTGCCAGCAGGACATTCGCGACGAACAGGGGAAACACTGAAGCTTTCTTT. This gives the protein CASRTFATNRGNTEAFF. The chain employs TRBV6-1 and TRBJ1-1; TRBD1 aligns across 7 bases. The CDR3 is made up of 17 amino acids. Germline values: CDR1 MNHNS, CDR2 SASEGT. With 6 bases clipped from V and 2 bases from J, the junction kept 15 bases outside the gene matches.

This clonotype was counted a few times. The rearrangement links TRBV5-1 to TRBJ1-3; D is undetermined. Germline CDR1 SGHRS, CDR2 YFSETQ. Trimming stripped 0 bases from V and 0 bases from J, with 4 bases between. CDR3 length: 14 amino acids. This CDR3 reads CASSLGASGNTIYF. The CDR3 DNA follows: TGCGCCAGCAGCTTGGGAGCCTCTGGAAACACCATATATTTT.

V is TRBV11-1 and J is TRBJ2-1; 9 bases fit TRBD1. With 2 bases clipped from V and 5 bases from J, the junction kept 7 bases outside the gene matches. Germline V gene lookup returns CDR1 SGHAT and CDR2 FQDESV (reference sequence). This CDR3 spans 16 amino acids. The CDR3 spells CASSLYGQGLDNEQFF. The CDR3 nucleotides read TGTGCCAGCAGCTTATACGGACAGGGGCTGGACAATGAGCAGTTCTTC.

The chain joins TRBV20-1 to TRBJ2-1; 9 bases line up with TRBD2. CDR1 DFQATT and CDR2 SNEGSKA come from the germline V gene (reference sequence). V trimming: 1 base; J trimming: 8 bases; junction bases outside the gene matches: 15. The CDR3 length is 17 residues. The CDR3 region has the DNA TGCAGTGCTAGAGGAATAGGGAAGGGGCGGGGGGGCTATGAGCAGTTCTTC. Protein: CSARGIGKGRGGYEQFF.

This clonotype was observed at least ten times. The V gene is TRBV20-1, the J gene TRBJ1-1; 10 nucleotides match TRBD1. This CDR3 is 17 amino acids long. Germline CDR1 and CDR2: DFQATT and SNEGSKA (reference sequence). Losses at the gene ends were 0 bases for V and 11 bases for J; bases not matched to a gene: 18. CDR3 sequence: CSARDFKGQGIVGTAFF. The DNA of the CDR3 is TGCAGTGCTAGAGATTTTAAGGGACAGGGGATAGTAGGGACTGCTTTCTTT.

This clonotype was recorded a few times. V gene TRBV5-5 combines with J gene TRBJ1-1; D unclear. The length of the CDR3 is 12 residues. Germline V lookup: CDR1 SGHKS, CDR2 YYEKEE (reference sequence). The V end lost 0 bases, the J end lost 6 bases, and 6 bases lay between the germline ends. The CDR3 sequence: CASSLAQPEAFF. The CDR3 DNA follows: TGTGCCAGCAGCTTGGCACAGCCTGAAGCTTTCTTT.

In its sample, this clonotype was seen many times. The chain uses TRBV12-3 or TRBV12-4 and TRBJ1-5; TRBD1 might be the D (5 bases). The germline V and J ends were trimmed by 5 bases and 9 bases, with 14 bases remaining between them. The CDR3 length is 13 residues. The CDR3: CASSPGGGVPQHF. DNA of the CDR3: TGTGCCAGCAGTCCAGGTGGGGGTGTGCCCCAGCATTTT.

This clonotype was detected a few times. The chain combines TRBV4-3 with TRBJ2-1; the D call may be TRBD1 or TRBD2 (5 bases each). The germline CDR1 and CDR2 sequences are LGHNA and YSLEER. V was trimmed by 3 bases and J by 8 bases, leaving 17 bases between them. The CDR3 is 15 residues long. The CDR3 DNA is TGCGCCAGCAGCCATCGAGAGGGGCCCCGGGATGAGCAGTTCTTC. This translates into CASSHREGPRDEQFF.

This clonotype was observed many times. The chain couples TRBV6-6 to TRBJ1-1; no firm D call. The V end was cut by 6 bases, the J end by 1 base, with 9 bases between. CDR3 size: 13 residues. Germline V lookup: CDR1 MNHNY, CDR2 SVGAGI (reference sequence). The CDR3 spells CASRENENTEAFF. CDR3 DNA sequence: TGTGCCAGCAGGGAGAACGAGAACACTGAAGCTTTCTTT.

This clonotype has more than one count but fewer than ten. The chain combines TRBV20-1 with TRBJ2-5; possible D gene TRBD1, 5 bases. V shed 6 bases and J shed 5 bases, with 22 bases lying between them. The CDR3 is 15 residues long. Germline V gene data show CDR1 as DFQATT and CDR2 as SNEGSKA (reference sequence). CDR3: CSAASEGAGLETQYF. Here the CDR3 DNA reads TGCAGTGCGGCTTCCGAAGGGGCAGGGCTGGAGACCCAGTACTTC.

This chain joins TRBV7-3 and TRBJ2-2; D remains unclear. The germline V and J ends were trimmed by 2 bases and 6 bases, with 13 bases remaining between them. The CDR3 loop spans 15 amino acids. Germline CDR1 is SGHTA and CDR2 is FQGTGA. Here the CDR3 DNA reads TGTGCCAGCAGCTTACGGGTCCAAATGGCCGGGGAGCTGTTTTTT. This gives the protein CASSLRVQMAGELFF.

This clonotype was counted only a few times. The chain couples TRBV20-1 to TRBJ2-7; D unresolved. The CDR3 loop spans 15 amino acids. Per the germline V gene, CDR1 is DFQATT and CDR2 is SNEGSKA (reference sequence). V dropped 2 bases and J dropped 0 bases, with 14 bases sitting between them. The chain's CDR3 is CSARIRRKSSYEQYV. The CDR3 nucleotides read TGCAGTGCTAGAATAAGACGTAAGAGCTCCTACGAGCAGTACGTC.